This TCR beta chain came from a study of glioma-infiltrating T cells after dendritic cell vaccination. About the study: Patients had newly diagnosed or recurrent glioblastoma and received dendritic cell vaccines.

Sequencing was performed with immunoSEQ multiplex PCR; in TCRdb, only in-frame clones are kept and a portion is missing. Here the sample spans tens of thousands of clones, roughly 90% being singletons. The specimen was blood, collected before dendritic cell vaccination. This clonotype originated in a human donor with glioblastoma.

The CDR3 here is CASSLEDSYEQYF. The CDR3 nucleotides are TGCGCCAGCAGCTTGGAGGACAGCTACGAGCAGTACTTC. This chain joins TRBV5-1 and TRBJ2-7; maybe TRBD1 (6 bases). Between the trimmed V and J ends, which lost 0 bases and 3 bases, there was a span of 7 bases. The CDR3 covers 13 residues. The germline V gene has CDR1 SGHRS and CDR2 YFSETQ.